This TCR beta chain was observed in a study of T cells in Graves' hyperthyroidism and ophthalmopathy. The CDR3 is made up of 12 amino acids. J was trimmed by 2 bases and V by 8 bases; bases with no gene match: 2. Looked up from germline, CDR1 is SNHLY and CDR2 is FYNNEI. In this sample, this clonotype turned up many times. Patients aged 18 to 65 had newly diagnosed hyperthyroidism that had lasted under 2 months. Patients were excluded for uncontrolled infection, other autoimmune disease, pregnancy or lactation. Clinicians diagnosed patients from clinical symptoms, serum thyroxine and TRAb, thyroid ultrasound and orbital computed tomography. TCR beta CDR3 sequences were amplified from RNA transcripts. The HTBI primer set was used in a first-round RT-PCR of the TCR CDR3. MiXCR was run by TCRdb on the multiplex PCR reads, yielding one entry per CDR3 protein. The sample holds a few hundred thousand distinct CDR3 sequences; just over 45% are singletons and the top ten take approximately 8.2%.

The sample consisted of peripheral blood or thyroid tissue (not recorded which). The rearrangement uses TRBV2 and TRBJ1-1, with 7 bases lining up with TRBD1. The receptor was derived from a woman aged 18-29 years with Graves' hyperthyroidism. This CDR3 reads CASRDSNTEAFF. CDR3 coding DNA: TGTGCCAGCCGGGACAGTAACACTGAAGCTTTCTTT.